Described below is a single T cell receptor beta chain sequence and its context. This specimen comes from a study of cytomegalovirus exposure and HLA in healthy donors. PCR used 60 Vbeta primers and 13 Jbeta primers. Data came from immunoSEQ multiplex PCR; TCRdb stores just in-frame clones and leaves some out. Of 200,000 to 250,000 clones detected, around 80% appear once; the ten largest clones hold 1.7%. V was clipped by 4 bases and J by 2 bases; unmatched bases: 5. This CDR3 is 16 amino acids long. The germline V gene has CDR1 SGHRS and CDR2 YFSETQ. This TCR derives from a middle-aged man in good health and CMV-seronegative. Sequences were obtained from PBMCs. This chain connects TRBV5-1 to TRBJ2-2; 10 bases fit TRBD2. The CDR3 is CASSATSGANTGELFF. For the CDR3, the DNA is TGCGCCAGCAGCGCCACTAGCGGGGCTAACACCGGGGAGCTGTTTTTT.